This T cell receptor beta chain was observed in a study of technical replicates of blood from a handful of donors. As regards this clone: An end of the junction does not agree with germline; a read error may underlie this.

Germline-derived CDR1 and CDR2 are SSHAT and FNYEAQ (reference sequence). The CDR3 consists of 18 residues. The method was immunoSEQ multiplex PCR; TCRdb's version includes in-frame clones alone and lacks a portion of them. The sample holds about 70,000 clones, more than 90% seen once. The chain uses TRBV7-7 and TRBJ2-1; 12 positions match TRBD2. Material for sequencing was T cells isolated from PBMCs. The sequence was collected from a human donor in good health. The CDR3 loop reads CASSLADRLAGGNNEQFF. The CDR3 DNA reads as TGTGCTAGCAGCTTAGCAGATCGTCTAGCGGGAGGGAACAATGAGCAGTTCTTC.